Listed below are T cell receptor beta chains from one sample, sequenced in a study of blood T cell repertoires in COVID-19. The data were produced by immunoSEQ multiplex PCR, yet TCRdb's version contains in-frame clones alone and is incomplete. Among a few hundred thousand clones, 89% were seen once, and the ten largest hold roughly 2.9%. The sample comprised PBMCs or T cells enriched from blood (not recorded which). These receptors were obtained from a woman aged 45-65 years who had been exposed to COVID-19. Each CDR3 is given with its conserved first and last residue. The D gene is left open where the match is weak. Not all rows give a size; the values are once, few, many and, for expanded clones, a class.

v_gene,d_gene,abundance,j_gene,CDR3nt,CDR3aa
TRBV5-1,NA,NA,TRBJ1-5,TGCGCCAGCAGCCTCGGACATCATGCCGGGCCCCAGCATTTT,CASSLGHHAGPQHF
TRBV2,NA,NA,TRBJ1-5,TGTGCCAGCAGTGAGACAAGGACTTATCAGCCCCAGCATTTT,CASSETRTYQPQHF
TRBV29-1,TRBD1,NA,TRBJ1-2,TGCAGCGTGGGGGACAGTCCCAATGGCTACACCTTC,CSVGDSPNGYTF
TRBV10-3,NA,NA,TRBJ2-2,TGTGCCTCCCGCCGGGCGGGCGGCGATCTGAACACCGGGGAGCTGTTTTTT,CASRRAGGDLNTGELFF
TRBV27,TRBD1,NA,TRBJ1-4,TGTGCCAGCAAACCCCAACAGGGGGCGGGGGGTGAAAAACTGTTTTTT,CASKPQQGAGGEKLFF
TRBV5-1,TRBD1,NA,TRBJ2-7,TGCGCCAGCAGCTCTCCGGGACAGGGTGGCGAGCAGTACTTC,CASSSPGQGGEQYF
TRBV7-8,TRBD1,NA,TRBJ2-7,TGTGCCAGCAGCGTACAGGGGGTCCCCTACGAGCAGTACTTC,CASSVQGVPYEQYF
TRBV29-1,NA,NA,TRBJ2-2,TGCAGCGTAATAAGGGGACACTCTTCCACCGGGGAGCTGTTTTTT,CSVIRGHSSTGELFF
TRBV5-1,TRBD1,NA,TRBJ1-1,TGCGCCAGCAGCGTTACAGGGGGTTGGGACACTGAAGCTTTCTTT,CASSVTGGWDTEAFF
TRBV2,NA,once,TRBJ1-2,TGTGCCAGCAGTATAGGGGTTGCGAACTATGGCTACACCTTC,CASSIGVANYGYTF
TRBV28,NA,NA,TRBJ2-7,TGTGCCAGCAGTTTGCGGTTTTATAGAGGGCGGTACGAGCAGTACTTC,CASSLRFYRGRYEQYF
TRBV2,NA,NA,TRBJ1-1,TGTGCCAGCAGTAAAAGGACAGCGAACACTGAAGCTTTCTTT,CASSKRTANTEAFF
TRBV6-4,NA,NA,TRBJ2-2,TGTGCCAGGAGGTTTATGGTCCCCGGGGAGCTGTTTTTT,CARRFMVPGELFF
TRBV13,NA,NA,TRBJ1-1,TGTGCCAGCAGCTTCAGCAGGGGATGGACTGAAGCTTTCTTT,CASSFSRGWTEAFF
TRBV19,TRBD1,NA,TRBJ1-1,TGTGCCAGTACCCCCCGACAGGGACCACCCACTGAAGCTTTCTTT,CASTPRQGPPTEAFF
TRBV12-3/TRBV12-4,NA,NA,TRBJ1-1,TGTGCCAGCAACGTCGCCGAGGGAGCTTTCTTT,CASNVAEGAFF
TRBV7-9,TRBD1,NA,TRBJ2-2,TGTGCCAGCAGCTCAGGACAGGGTTGGACCGGGGAGCTGTTTTTT,CASSSGQGWTGELFF
TRBV3-1/TRBV3-2,TRBD2,NA,TRBJ2-7,TGTGCCAGCAGCCAGACTAGCGGGGGGAATTACGAGCAGTACTTC,CASSQTSGGNYEQYF
TRBV2,TRBD1,NA,TRBJ2-7,TGTGCCAGCAGTGAGGGGACAGTTCTTCGCTACGAGCAGTACTTC,CASSEGTVLRYEQYF
TRBV28,TRBD1,once,TRBJ2-4,TGTGCCAGCAGTTCGGGACAGGGCCTAACCAAAAACATTCAGTACTTC,CASSSGQGLTKNIQYF
TRBV7-9,TRBD1,NA,TRBJ1-3,TGTGCCAGCAGCGGACAGGCCTCTGGAAACACCATATATTTT,CASSGQASGNTIYF
TRBV6-5,TRBD1,NA,TRBJ1-2,TGTGCCAGCAGCCCCGACAGGGGGCGTGAGGGCTACACCTTC,CASSPDRGREGYTF
TRBV9,NA,NA,TRBJ1-2,TGTGCCAGCAGTTTTTTGATGGCGGGCGAGAGTAACTATGGCTACACCTTC,CASSFLMAGESNYGYTF
TRBV24-1,TRBD1,NA,TRBJ2-5,TGTGCCACCAGTGCTTTGATGGGACAGGCATACCAAGAGACCCAGTACTTC,CATSALMGQAYQETQYF
TRBV5-1,TRBD2,NA,TRBJ2-3,TGCGCCAGCAGCTGGGGGGGGACCCACGATACGCAGTATTTT,CASSWGGTHDTQYF
TRBV4-1,TRBD1,once,TRBJ2-7,TGCGCCAGCAGCCAAGAGCACAGGGGTAACTACGAGCAGTACTTC,CASSQEHRGNYEQYF
TRBV7-2,NA,NA,TRBJ1-2,TGTGCCAGCAGCTTAGATTACAGTCGCCATGGCTACACCTTC,CASSLDYSRHGYTF
TRBV4-1,TRBD1,NA,TRBJ2-5,TGCGCCAGCAGCCCGGGACAGGGGGTGCAAGAGACCCAGTACTTC,CASSPGQGVQETQYF
TRBV6-6,TRBD2,NA,TRBJ2-5,TGTGCCAGCAGTCGACTAGCGGGGGGGCAGCTGGTAGGAGAGACCCAGTACTTC,CASSRLAGGQLVGETQYF
TRBV19,TRBD1,NA,TRBJ1-5,TGTGCCAGTAGTGCCCGACAGGGTCAGAGACAGCCCCAGCATTTT,CASSARQGQRQPQHF
TRBV28,NA,NA,TRBJ2-7,TGTGCCAGCAGTCAGCACAGCGGACAGTCCTACGAGCAGTACTTC,CASSQHSGQSYEQYF
TRBV6-5,NA,NA,TRBJ1-4,TGTGCCAGCAAAAACGGGGGGGTTCATGAAAAACTGTTTTTT,CASKNGGVHEKLFF
TRBV5-4,TRBD1,NA,TRBJ2-7,TGTGCCAGCAGCTCCCGGGACAGTTACGAGCAGTACTTC,CASSSRDSYEQYF
TRBV19,NA,NA,TRBJ2-7,TGTGCCAGTTTAACAGGGACCTCCTACGAGCAGTACTTC,CASLTGTSYEQYF
TRBV29-1,TRBD2,NA,TRBJ2-3,TGCAGCGTTGGACTAGCGGGGATCACAGATACGCAGTATTTT,CSVGLAGITDTQYF
TRBV7-9,TRBD2,NA,TRBJ2-5,TGTGCCAGCAGCCCCTCTAGCAGCGGGGGGGCCCAGTACTTC,CASSPSSSGGAQYF
TRBV7-9,TRBD1,NA,TRBJ1-4,TGTGCCAGCAGTCCTCAACAGGGGGGCGAAAAACTGTTTTTT,CASSPQQGGEKLFF
TRBV30,NA,NA,TRBJ2-7,TGTGCCTGGAGTCGAGAGGGGGCCTACGAGCAGTACTTC,CAWSREGAYEQYF
TRBV6-4,NA,NA,TRBJ2-7,TGTGCCAGCAGTGTTGTGGCGGGGAGCTACGAGCAGTACTTC,CASSVVAGSYEQYF
TRBV5-4,NA,NA,TRBJ2-7,TGTGCCAGCAGCTTGGATCCGGGAACCTACGAGCAGTACTTC,CASSLDPGTYEQYF